The 32 T cell receptor beta chains below all came from one sample that was sequenced in a study of T cells in localized non-small cell lung cancer (dated by TCRdb to 2018 to 2021). The library was obtained by the immunoSEQ multiplex PCR assay. Held by TCRdb, this immuneACCESS table contains in-frame sequences only and omits some clones. Under half of the omission traces to an unresolved V gene where checked; the cause of the rest is unknown. The sample includes roughly 24,000 clones, with 81% observed a single time. The ten largest account for around a tenth of the sample. The sequenced sample was peripheral blood, obtained before any cancer treatment. All receptors derive from a man aged 40-75 years with stage III squamous cell lung carcinoma.

The CDR3 loop is CASGTRNNEKLFF. The CDR3 DNA is TGTGCCAGCGGTACAAGGAATAATGAAAAACTGTTTTTT. This chain joins TRBV2 and TRBJ1-4; D is ambiguous. The CDR3 consists of 13 residues. Trimming left V 8 bases short and J 4 bases short, with 11 bases between. Germline CDR1 reads SNHLY; CDR2 reads FYNNEI.

The chain has TRBV7-8 and TRBJ2-2; 7 bases are shared with TRBD1. Germline trimming cut 4 bases from V and 1 base from J; bases unmatched to any gene: 3. The CDR3 is 15 residues long. Germline V CDR1 and CDR2: SGHVS, FQNEAQ. As DNA, the CDR3 is TGTGCCAGCAGCTCGCGGACAGGGAACACCGGGGAGCTGTTTTTT. Residues: CASSSRTGNTGELFF.

This clone appeared a few times. The rearrangement links TRBV29-1 to TRBJ2-2; 8 bases align to TRBD2. CDR3 length equals 14 residues. Germline V lookup: CDR1 SQVTM, CDR2 ANQGSEA. V lost 4 bases, J lost 6 bases, and 7 bases stayed unmatched. The CDR3 is CSVGAVAGPGELFF. The CDR3, as DNA: TGCAGCGTTGGGGCGGTAGCGGGACCCGGGGAGCTGTTTTTT.

The J gene is TRBJ2-7, the V gene TRBV5-1; a weak D match, TRBD2 (6 bases). This CDR3 contains 14 residues. Between the trimmed V and J ends, which lost 4 bases and 3 bases, there was a span of 14 bases. Germline V gives CDR1 SGHRS, CDR2 YFSETQ. CDR3 in amino acids: CASSLLGGGYEQYV. CDR3 in DNA: TGCGCCAGCAGCCTCCTGGGGGGAGGCTACGAGCAGTACGTC.

The chain joins TRBV9 to TRBJ2-5; D tentatively reads TRBD1 or TRBD2 (6 bases each). CDR1 and CDR2 from the germline V gene are SGDLS and YYNGEE. The CDR3 length is 15 residues. V was shortened by 0 bases and J by 0 bases, with 9 bases between the two germline ends. CDR3 loop: CASSVGGGYQETQYF. CDR3 DNA: TGTGCCAGCAGCGTAGGAGGGGGGTACCAAGAGACCCAGTACTTC.

The chain is built from TRBV2 and TRBJ2-2; TRBD2 agrees at 14 bases. J gave up 0 bases and V 2 bases, and 5 bases lay outside the gene matches. The CDR3 covers 19 residues. Germline V gene lookup returns CDR1 SNHLY and CDR2 FYNNEI. CDR3 nucleotides: TGTGCCAGCAGTGAATTGGGACTAGCGGGAGCCGCGAACACCGGGGAGCTGTTTTTT. It yields the protein CASSELGLAGAANTGELFF.

V is TRBV27 and J is TRBJ2-1; TRBD2 agrees at 10 bases. This CDR3 is 18 amino acids long. In germline, CDR1 is MNHEY, CDR2 SMNVEV (reference sequence). V lost 5 bases to trimming and J lost 0 bases; unmatched junction nucleotides: 10. The CDR3 coding sequence is TGTGCCAGCAGTCTGCGGTCTCTAGCGGGAGCCTCCTACAATGAGCAGTTCTTC. It encodes CASSLRSLAGASYNEQFF.

The chain has TRBV5-4 and TRBJ1-5; D is unresolved. Per the germline V gene, CDR1 is SGHNT and CDR2 is YYREEE (reference sequence). V was pared by 0 bases and J by 9 bases, with 10 bases between. The CDR3 extends over 13 amino acids. The CDR3 DNA sequence: TGTGCCAGCAGCTTGGCCCGGGATGGGCCCCAGCATTTT. Its translation: CASSLARDGPQHF.

J is TRBJ1-2 and V is TRBV27; 8 bases map to TRBD1. With 9 bases clipped from V and 5 bases from J, the junction kept 8 bases outside the gene matches. This CDR3 has 13 amino acids. Germline CDR1 and CDR2: MNHEY and SMNVEV (reference sequence). As DNA, the CDR3 is TGTGCCAGTTCAAGGACAGGGACTTATGGCTACACCTTC. Encoded protein: CASSRTGTYGYTF.

The chain joins TRBV10-3 to TRBJ2-3, with 11 bases that match TRBD2. V was clipped by 6 bases and J by 3 bases; unmatched bases: 5. Germline V CDR1 and CDR2: ENHRY, SYGVKD. The CDR3 runs 15 residues. CDR3 DNA sequence: TGTGCCATCAGGGGGGGACTAGCGGCGACAGATACGCAGTATTTT. It codes for CAIRGGLAATDTQYF.

Here the CDR3 reads CASSVRDRVYGYTF. The CDR3 region has the DNA TGTGCCAGCAGTGTGCGGGACAGAGTTTATGGCTACACCTTC. This chain links TRBV6-1 with TRBJ1-2, with TRBD1 matching over 7 bases. The J segment lost 5 bases and the V segment lost 4 bases, leaving 7 bases of the junction unmatched. The CDR3 is 14 amino acids. The germline gives CDR1 MNHNS, CDR2 SASEGT.

In the case of this clone: Mismatch with germline at one junction end may stem from a read error. Other DNA variants within this sample encode the same CDR3. This sequence joins TRBV9 and TRBJ1-2; D not resolved. The length of the CDR3 is 15 residues. CDR1 is SGDLS, CDR2 YYNGEE, per germline. Here the CDR3 DNA reads TGTGCCAGCAGCGTAACCCCCCGGGGTGACTATGGCTACACTTTC. As protein: CASSVTPRGDYGYTF.

V is TRBV30 and J is TRBJ2-4, with a weak D call TRBD1 (6 bases). The CDR3 has 13 residues. Germline V gene data show CDR1 as GTSNPN and CDR2 as SVGIG (reference sequence). Trimming shortened V by 5 bases and J by 6 bases, and 14 bases separated the two germline ends. The DNA for the CDR3 is TGTGCCTGGGGTCTTGACAGGACAAACATTCAGTACTTC. Residues: CAWGLDRTNIQYF.

The V and J genes are TRBV7-2 and TRBJ1-5, with 9 bases identical to TRBD1. The CDR3 loop spans 17 amino acids. Per germline, CDR1 SGHTA and CDR2 FQGNSA. V was clipped by 3 bases and J by 9 bases; unmatched bases: 15. The CDR3 here is CASSFRGPGQGWSPQHF. DNA of the CDR3: TGTGCCAGCAGCTTCCGGGGGCCTGGACAGGGGTGGTCGCCCCAGCATTTT.

The chain is built from TRBV5-4 and TRBJ2-5; TRBD1 is a possible D gene (5 bases). The CDR3 runs to 14 residues. V shed 4 bases and J shed 5 bases, with 15 bases lying between them. The germline CDR1 and CDR2 sequences are SGHNT and YYREEE (reference sequence). The CDR3 DNA reads as TGTGCCAGCAGCCCGGAAAGGGGCTGGGAGACCCAGTACTTC. Translating it yields CASSPERGWETQYF.

The rearrangement links TRBV29-1 to TRBJ1-2; D remains ambiguous. Between the trimmed V and J ends, which lost 2 bases and 7 bases, there was a span of 17 bases. This CDR3 has 14 amino acids. The V gene's germline CDR1 is SQVTM and CDR2 ANQGSEA. CDR3 DNA sequence: TGCAGCGTTGAACTACTCGGCAGGCAAGGTGGCTACACCTTC. It encodes CSVELLGRQGGYTF. Based on the CDR3 plus reference TRBV29-1 and TRBJ1-2, the full variable domain is SAVISQKPSRDICQRGTSLTIQCQVDSQVTMMFWYRQQPGQSLTLIATANQGSEATYESGFVIDKFPISRPNLTFSTLTVSNMSPEDSSIYLCSVELLGRQGGYTFGSGTRLTVV.

The chain joins TRBV6-1 to TRBJ2-1; no clear D gene. Per the germline V gene, CDR1 is MNHNS and CDR2 is SASEGT. The CDR3 extends over 11 amino acids. The ends were cut back, 4 bases at V and 2 bases at J, with 0 bases in the middle. CDR3 DNA sequence: TGTGCCAGCAGTGCCTACAATGAGCAGTTCTTC. This sequence encodes CASSAYNEQFF.

V and J are TRBV2 and TRBJ2-5; tentative D call: TRBD2 (6 bases). Germline V gene lookup returns CDR1 SNHLY and CDR2 FYNNEI. The CDR3 contains 14 residues. The V and J ends lost 3 bases and 2 bases respectively, with 10 bases between them. CDR3 nucleotide sequence: TGTGCCAGCAGTGAGATGGGAGGTCAAGAGACCCAGTACTTC. It codes for CASSEMGGQETQYF.

The chain joins TRBV27 to TRBJ1-5; D gene unclear. The V gene lost 3 bases and the J gene lost 0 bases, with 12 bases spanning the gap. This CDR3 is built from 16 residues. Germline CDR1 MNHEY, CDR2 SMNVEV (reference sequence). The CDR3 DNA follows: TGTGCCAGCAGTTTCCTGGCAGGAGATAGCAATCAGCCCCAGCATTTT. It is translated as CASSFLAGDSNQPQHF.

The chain combines TRBV6-5 with TRBJ2-7; 7 nucleotides agree with TRBD2. This CDR3 contains 15 residues. CDR1 is MNHEY and CDR2 is SVGAGI in the germline V gene. The V segment lost 1 base and the J segment 6 bases; nucleotides outside the gene matches: 9. CDR3 protein: CASSYCGGALGEQYV. The CDR3 DNA reads TGTGCCAGCAGTTACTGCGGGGGAGCTCTGGGCGAGCAGTACGTC.

V gene TRBV11-3 combines with J gene TRBJ2-1; TRBD2 aligns across 8 bases. CDR3 length: 14 amino acids. J was trimmed by 5 bases and V by 5 bases; bases with no gene match: 5. The germline V gene has CDR1 SGHNT and CDR2 YENEEA. DNA for the CDR3: TGTGCCAGCAGCCGGGGGGGATTCAACAATGAGCAGTTCTTC. Protein product: CASSRGGFNNEQFF.

This clone was detected once. This rearrangement joins TRBV9 to TRBJ1-1, with 10 nucleotides matching TRBD1. This CDR3 spans 15 amino acids. Germline lookup yields CDR1 SGDLS and CDR2 YYNGEE. The J segment lost 2 bases and the V segment lost 6 bases, leaving 7 bases of the junction unmatched. The CDR3 coding sequence is TGTGCCAGCAACACCGGGACAGGGGCCAACACTGAAGCTTTCTTT. Translated: CASNTGTGANTEAFF.

This chain joins TRBV30 and TRBJ1-2, with D hard to call. This CDR3 has 11 amino acids. V dropped 8 bases and J dropped 5 bases, with 12 bases sitting between them. Germline V gene lookup returns CDR1 GTSNPN and CDR2 SVGIG (reference sequence). The CDR3 region has the DNA TGTGCCGGAGGGAGGGATTATGGCTACACCTTC. Translated: CAGGRDYGYTF. Drawing the rest from reference TRBV30 and TRBJ1-2, the complete variable domain is SQTIHQWPATLVQPVGSPLSLECTVEGTSNPNLYWYRQAAGRGLQLLFYSVGIGQISSEVPQNLSASRPQDRQFILSSKKLLLSDSGFYLCAGGRDYGYTFGSGTRLTVV.

The CDR3 sequence is CASSRTVSVYF. CDR3 DNA: TGTGCCAGCAGCCGGACGGTTTCGGTGTACTTC. The chain links TRBV5-8 to TRBJ2-5; no clear D. Trimming took 4 bases from V and 13 from J, leaving 14 bases between them. Per germline, CDR1 SGHTS and CDR2 YDEGEE. The CDR3 is 11 amino acids.

This chain uses TRBV5-4 with TRBJ2-2; TRBD2 agrees at 11 bases. V dropped 4 bases and J dropped 0; count of bases not matched to a gene: 5. CDR3 length: 17 residues. Germline CDR1 and CDR2: SGHNT and YYREEE (reference sequence). The CDR3 nucleotides read TGTGCCAGCAGCACGACTAGCGGGACGGCGAACACCGGGGAGCTGTTTTTT. This translates into CASSTTSGTANTGELFF.

This clone appeared once. V gene TRBV28 combines with J gene TRBJ1-2, with TRBD1 identical over 12 bases. The trim removed 3 bases at V and 8 bases at J, leaving 7 bases unmatched. The CDR3 totals 15 residues. Germline values: CDR1 MDHEN, CDR2 SYDVKM. The CDR3 bases are TGTGCCAGCAGTTTTCGCGGGACAGGGGGCGTCGGCTACACCTTC. This translates into CASSFRGTGGVGYTF.

The chain has TRBV19 and TRBJ1-3; a weak D match, TRBD1 (5 bases). Germline CDR1 is LNHDA and CDR2 is SQIVND (reference sequence). V was pared by 3 bases and J by 1 base, with 10 bases between. There are 15 residues in the CDR3. The CDR3 spells CASSIRGGSGNTIYF. As DNA, the CDR3 is TGTGCCAGTAGTATCCGGGGGGGATCTGGAAACACCATATATTTT. Complete variable domain (other parts from reference TRBV19 and TRBJ1-3): DGGITQSPKYLFRKEGQNVTLSCEQNLNHDAMYWYRQDPGQGLRLIYYSQIVNDFQKGDIAEGYSVSREKKESFPLTVTSAQKNPTAFYLCASSIRGGSGNTIYFGEGSWLTVV.

This rearrangement joins TRBV7-6 to TRBJ2-2, with 11 bases that match TRBD2. The V and J ends lost 1 base and 3 bases, in that order; junction bases with no gene match: 1. Germline values: CDR1 SGHVS, CDR2 FNYEAQ. This CDR3 is 16 amino acids long. The CDR3 sequence is CASSLGLAGYTGELFF. The CDR3 DNA reads TGTGCCAGCAGCTTAGGACTAGCGGGATACACCGGGGAGCTGTTTTTT.

V is TRBV15 and J is TRBJ2-1; D might be TRBD1 (5 bases). The CDR3 totals 17 residues. Per germline, CDR1 LNHNV and CDR2 YYDKDF (reference sequence). The V end lost 6 bases, the J end lost 5 bases, and 23 bases lay between the germline ends. The CDR3 spells CATSLLYFRGSHNEQFF. As DNA, the CDR3 is TGTGCCACCAGTCTACTATACTTTAGGGGTAGTCACAATGAGCAGTTCTTC. The variable domain in full, completed from reference TRBV15 and TRBJ2-1, reads DAMVIQNPRYQVTQFGKPVTLSCSQTLNHNVMYWYQQKSSQAPKLLFHYYDKDFNNEADTPDNFQSRRPNTSFCFLDIRSPGLGDTAMYLCATSLLYFRGSHNEQFFGPGTRLTVL.

This clone was counted once. The gene calls are TRBV18 and TRBJ2-1; D is possibly TRBD1 (5 bases). Trimming took off 2 bases at V and 8 bases at J, with 16 bases between the two ends. The CDR3 extends over 15 amino acids. The germline gives CDR1 KGHSH, CDR2 LQKENI. In DNA form, the CDR3 reads TGTGCCAGCTCACCAGTGACAGTTCGTGGCGATGAGCAGTTCTTC. Translation: CASSPVTVRGDEQFF.

The chain carries TRBV2 and TRBJ1-5; 10 bases are shared with TRBD1. Germline assignment: CDR1 SNHLY and CDR2 FYNNEI. CDR3 length equals 14 residues. The V segment lost 5 bases and the J segment 5 bases; nucleotides outside the gene matches: 3. In nucleotides, the CDR3 is TGTGCCAGCAGTCCGGGACAGGGGCATCAGCCCCAGCATTTT. Amino acid sequence: CASSPGQGHQPQHF.

This clone was seen once. This chain uses TRBV28 with TRBJ2-1, with TRBD2 identical over 7 bases. Germline assignment: CDR1 MDHEN and CDR2 SYDVKM. The CDR3 is 12 residues long. The V segment lost 8 bases and the J segment 4 bases; nucleotides outside the gene matches: 2. Written as DNA, the CDR3 is TGTGCCAGCCTAGCGGTATACAATGAGCAGTTCTTC. Amino acids: CASLAVYNEQFF.